The sequence of this T cell receptor (beta chain) was determined in a study of memory CD4+ T cells and cytomegalovirus serostatus (dated by TCRdb to about 2019). About the full investigation: A total of some 33 healthy Belgian adults, of whom 9 were CMV seropositive and about 24 were CMV seronegative, were included in the cohort. The study sequenced CD4+ memory TCRbeta repertoires of a Belgian cohort with known cytomegalovirus serostatus to replicate a published TCR-based CMV serostatus classifier. Study-wide conclusions, independent of this receptor: Results were interpreted as suggesting that the CMV-associated TCR signature is largely present in the CD4+ memory repertoire. Only CD4+CD45RO+ memory cells were sequenced, in contrast to the original study, which included naive and memory CD4+ and CD8+ populations. CMV serostatus prediction reached a median bootstrapped AUC of 0.95 with the original framework and 0.91 with a US-trained random forest. Of under 200 previously reported CMV-associated TCRbeta sequences, approximately 70 appeared in the CD4+ memory repertoires, each in one to five individuals. On the Belgian cohort, the classifier built on the original framework reached a median bootstrapped AUC of about 0.96, with a 95% CI of 0.76-1.00.

Single viable CD3+CD4+CD8-CD45RO+ cells were sorted as memory CD4+ T cells on a FACSAria II. CMV serostatus was assessed using a Roche Elecsys assay, by which serum IgG against CMV pp150, pp28, p38 and p52 was detected. After thawing, total CD4+ T cells were enriched by positive selection with CD4 magnetic microbeads. The samples came from a separate study whose specific focus was interrogating the CD4+ T cell memory repertoire. Peripheral blood mononuclear cells were isolated and cryopreserved according to standard operating procedures, and serum was stored at -80 degrees C. The staining relied on CD3-PerCP (BW264/56), CD4-APC (RPA-T4), CD45RO-PE (UCHT1) and CD8-Pacific Orange (3B5) antibodies, and Sytox blue was used to exclude non-viable cells. The Quick-DNA Microprep Kit was used to extract genomic DNA from the sorted cells. Amplification of TCRbeta DNA was done with the immunoSEQ hsTCRbeta kit, following the protocol from the manufacturer. TCRbeta libraries were sequenced on an Illumina MiSeq instrument. From the authors' description of their analysis: Removing out-of-frame sequences left 2,204,828 distinct TCRbeta sequences, an average of approximately 61,000 per individual. Each individual was scored by the count of 150 to 200 previously reported CMV-associated TCRbeta sequences and the total productive distinct TCRbeta count. A beta-binomial model was reimplemented in Python, and scikit-learn random forests with default parameters were trained on data from the US cohort. On the Belgian cohort, classifier performance was reported as the median AUC, along with percentile confidence intervals, across 10,000 bootstrap iterations. TCRdb provides this immuneACCESS table in a form limited to in-frame rearrangements. Some clones are lacking; in checked studies, under half of them reflect an unresolved V gene, and why the rest are absent is not known. That table gives V, J and clone size, and the DNA gave D and trimming. The sample data list some 59,000 clones, and around 83% of these were observed just once. About 0.88% of the sample goes to the ten largest clones.

About this clone itself: Its binding antigen is unknown. Base-call qualities are not available, and no considerably larger clone is one nucleotide away.

Material for sequencing was memory CD4+ T cells from blood. The receptor was derived from an adult in good health and CMV-seronegative.

The nucleotide sequence reads as follows: TGTGCCACCTCGAGGGACGGAGGACCGTCTAATGGCTACACCTTC. It translates as CATSRDGGPSNGYTF. The receptor chain draws on TRBV7-9 and TRBJ1-2, and perhaps TRBD1 as D gene, on 5 matching bases. The CDR3 runs 15 amino acids, cysteine and phenylalanine included. The read is trimmed to its CDR3 DNA, 45 bases read in frame from base 1. V and J lose 10 bases and 6 bases, and a span of 24 bases separates them. CDR1 and CDR2 (SEHNR, FQNEAQ) derive from the germline V gene (reference sequence). The variable domain in full, with residues beyond the CDR3 obtained from the reference TRBV7-9 and TRBJ1-2 genes, is DTGVSQNPRHKITKRGQNVTFRCDPISEHNRLYWYRQTLGQGPEFLTYFQNEAQLEKSRLLSDRFSAERPKGSFSTLEIQRTEQGDSAMYLCATSRDGGPSNGYTFGSGTRLTVV.